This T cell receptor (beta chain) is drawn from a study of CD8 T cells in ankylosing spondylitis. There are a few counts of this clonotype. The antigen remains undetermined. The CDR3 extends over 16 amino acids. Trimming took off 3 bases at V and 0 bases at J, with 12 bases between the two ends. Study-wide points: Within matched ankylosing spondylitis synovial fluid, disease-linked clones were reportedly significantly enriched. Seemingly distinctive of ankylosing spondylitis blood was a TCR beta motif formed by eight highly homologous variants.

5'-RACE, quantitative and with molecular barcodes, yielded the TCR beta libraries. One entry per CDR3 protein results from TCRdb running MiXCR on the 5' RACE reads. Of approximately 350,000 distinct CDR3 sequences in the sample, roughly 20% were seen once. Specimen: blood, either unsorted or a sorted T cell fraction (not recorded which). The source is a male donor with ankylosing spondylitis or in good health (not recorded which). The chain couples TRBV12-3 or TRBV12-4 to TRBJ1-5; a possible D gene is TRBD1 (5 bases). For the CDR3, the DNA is TGTGCCAGCAGTTTCTCAGGGACCTATAGCAATCAGCCCCAGCATTTT. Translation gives CASSFSGTYSNQPQHF.